This TCR beta chain was recovered during a study of OX40 agonist ivuxolimab in advanced cancers. Overall study: Ivuxolimab, an antibody that agonizes OX40 (CD134), was administered to the patients. Hepatocellular carcinoma, melanoma, renal cell or head and neck cancer affected the dose-escalation patients.

TCRdb's table, derived via immunoSEQ multiplex PCR, lists solely in-frame clones and lacks some. Of about 84,000 clones listed, about 94% were seen once; the top ten hold roughly 9.6%. The study, taken as a whole, reports: The study did not work out the antigen specificity of the expanded peripheral T cells. CD8+ T cells averaged more expanded clones than CD4+.

This CDR3 comprises 15 residues. The germline V gene encodes CDR1 SGHNT and CDR2 YYREEE (reference sequence). Trimming took 4 bases from V and 4 from J, leaving 18 bases between them. With respect to this clone: No antigen is known for it.

Material: CD4+ or CD8+ T cells sorted from blood, obtained in a trial of the OX40 agonist ivuxolimab. This receptor was obtained from an adult with an advanced solid tumor such as melanoma, head and neck, liver or kidney cancer. The chain has TRBV5-4 and TRBJ2-7; D uncertain. CDR3 sequence reads: CASSQDVGSLYEQYF. The CDR3 bases are TGTGCCAGCAGCCAAGATGTGGGTAGCCTGTACGAGCAGTACTTC.